The 20 T cell receptor beta chains presented below share a single source sample, sequenced in a study of liver allograft versus peripheral blood T cells (TCRdb year 2020). Describing the broader study: In liver transplant recipients, the study looked at T cell receptor repertoires in the peripheral blood and set them against the repertoires found within the transplanted livers.

These reads were obtained on an Illumina MiSeq. The public sequencing data were trimmed at Q25 with fastp and processed into clonotypes with MiXCR by TCRdb, which kept only in-frame beta chains. Entries are consolidated by CDR3 protein sequence, retaining the most common genes and DNA. Recorded for this sample are roughly 13,000 distinct CDR3 sequences; 20% of them occurred a single time. The ten largest clones take up roughly 6% of the sample. The source of these receptors is a human patient who had a liver transplant. A transplant means some T cells may be of graft donor rather than patient origin.

This clonotype was observed at least ten times. The chain has TRBV6-1 and TRBJ1-1; the D gene is possibly TRBD1 (6 bases). The germline V and J ends were trimmed by 7 bases and 7 bases, with 19 bases remaining between them. The germline V gene has CDR1 MNHNS and CDR2 SASEGT. This CDR3 has 14 amino acids. Here the CDR3 DNA reads TGTGCCAGCACCCTGGGGGGGGCGCGGGGTGAAGCTTTCTTT. This sequence encodes CASTLGGARGEAFF.

This clonotype has a handful of counts. The chain combines TRBV6-2 or TRBV6-3 with TRBJ1-5, with TRBD1 identical over 7 bases. CDR1 MNHEY and CDR2 SVGEGT come from the germline V gene. CDR3 length: 15 amino acids. Trimming at V came to 5 bases and at J to 2 bases, leaving 6 bases not matched to a gene. The CDR3 loop is CASSQFGTGNQPQHF. As DNA, the CDR3 is TGTGCCAGCAGTCAATTCGGGACAGGCAATCAGCCCCAGCATTTT.

This clonotype is medium-sized (0.01 to 0.1%). The chain links TRBV18 to TRBJ1-1; 7 bases are shared with TRBD1. The V and J ends lost 9 bases and 1 base, in that order; junction bases with no gene match: 8. CDR1 KGHSH and CDR2 LQKENI come from the germline V gene. The CDR3 has 14 residues. CDR3 residues: CASSLGGPNTEAFF. CDR3 DNA: TGTGCCAGTTCGTTAGGGGGCCCGAACACTGAAGCTTTCTTT.

Concerning this clonotype itself: One base away lies a much larger clone, so this may be a sequencing read error. This sequence joins TRBV19 and TRBJ1-1; no firm D call. CDR1 and CDR2 (germline): LNHDA, SQIVND (reference sequence). V lost 7 bases and J lost 0, with 12 bases in between. CDR3 size: 14 residues. The CDR3 spells CASTRIFLNTEAFF. CDR3 sequence (DNA): TGTGCCAGTACCCGGATCTTCCTGAACACTGAAGCTTTCTTT.

On this clonotype itself: Since a far larger clone is one base different, this is likely a read error. The gene calls are TRBV27 and TRBJ1-6; tentatively, D is TRBD1 (6 bases). CDR1 MNHEY and CDR2 SMNVEV come from the germline V gene (reference sequence). The CDR3 extends over 15 amino acids. CDR3 residues: CAGSYSGGEVTPLHF. The CDR3 DNA reads TGTGCCGGCAGTTACTCCGGGGGCGAAGTGACACCCCTCCACTTT.

Only a few counts were recorded for this clonotype. The J gene is TRBJ1-3, the V gene TRBV10-3, with D unclear. This CDR3 spans 15 amino acids. Germline V gives CDR1 ENHRY, CDR2 SYGVKD. Trimming took 7 bases from V and 0 from J, leaving 13 bases between them. CDR3 nucleotides: TGTGCCATCAAGTCCGACCGCATCTCTGGAAACACCATATATTTT. Its translation: CAIKSDRISGNTIYF.

This clonotype ranks as medium-sized. The chain carries TRBV19 and TRBJ2-7, with 7 bases matching TRBD1. The length of the CDR3 is 15 residues. Germline CDR1 and CDR2: LNHDA and SQIVND (reference sequence). The junction had 8 bases not matched to a gene; V was cut back by 3 bases and J by 3 bases. Written as DNA, the CDR3 is TGTGCCAGTAGTATGTATGGACAGGCACTCTACGAGCAGTACTTC. It encodes CASSMYGQALYEQYF.

The chain carries TRBV30 and TRBJ1-2, with 8 nucleotides matching TRBD1. V dropped 5 bases and J dropped 8; count of bases not matched to a gene: 10. This CDR3 is 13 amino acids long. Germline values: CDR1 GTSNPN, CDR2 SVGIG (reference sequence). The CDR3 loop reads CAWHRDRPQGYTF. In nucleotides, the CDR3 is TGTGCCTGGCACCGGGACAGGCCTCAGGGCTACACCTTC.

In this sample, this clonotype is medium-sized. The chain uses TRBV7-2 and TRBJ1-2, with D perhaps matching TRBD1 (5 bases). V was pared by 2 bases and J by 5 bases, with 27 bases between. The CDR3 contains 19 residues. CDR1 SGHTA and CDR2 FQGNSA come from the germline V gene. The CDR3 here is CASSLRDLGESGGNYGYTF. CDR3 DNA: TGTGCCAGCAGCTTAAGAGACCTTGGGGAATCGGGGGGAAATTATGGCTACACCTTC.

This clonotype was detected ten times or more. The chain links TRBV6-2 or TRBV6-3 to TRBJ1-2; D might be TRBD1 (6 bases). The CDR3 extends over 14 amino acids. Germline V gene lookup returns CDR1 MNHEY and CDR2 SVGEGT. The V and J ends lost 6 bases and 4 bases respectively, with 15 bases between them. CDR3 loop: CASSPRGRSYGYTF. The CDR3 DNA reads as TGTGCCAGCAGCCCTCGGGGGCGCAGCTATGGCTACACCTTC.

Many counts were recorded for this clonotype. The CDR3 loop is CASSPDRGRGYTF. For the CDR3, the DNA is TGTGCCAGCAGCCCTGACAGGGGGCGTGGCTACACCTTC. V usage is TRBV7-2 and J usage is TRBJ1-2, with 10 bases that match TRBD1. The germline gives CDR1 SGHTA, CDR2 FQGNSA. The CDR3 sequence is 13 residues long. The junction had 4 bases not matched to a gene; V was cut back by 5 bases and J by 7 bases.

This clonotype appeared many times. Written as DNA, the CDR3 is TGTGCCAGCAGCTTTTGGCAGAGGTCTGAAGCTTTCTTT. It is translated as CASSFWQRSEAFF. The rearrangement links TRBV13 to TRBJ1-1; D call uncertain. The germline V and J ends were trimmed by 3 bases and 6 bases, with 11 bases remaining between them. The germline V gene encodes CDR1 PRHDT and CDR2 FYEKMQ (reference sequence). This CDR3 spans 13 amino acids.

On this clonotype itself: A junction end diverges from the germline sequence, so it may reflect a read error. V usage is TRBV6-5 and J usage is TRBJ1-3; D gene uncertain. Germline CDR1 reads MNHEY; CDR2 reads SVGAGI. This CDR3 contains 15 residues. Here the CDR3 reads CVSSYGAASGNTIYF. As DNA, the CDR3 is TGTGTCAGCAGTTACGGAGCAGCGAGCGGAAACACCATATATTTT.

This chain links TRBV20-1 with TRBJ1-1, with 7 nucleotides matching TRBD1. CDR3 size: 14 residues. V was clipped by 0 bases and J by 9 bases; unmatched bases: 10. The germline gives CDR1 DFQATT, CDR2 SNEGSKA (reference sequence). The CDR3 DNA reads as TGCAGTGCTAGAGATTACTCAGGGGGGAATAAAGCTTTCTTT. This codes for CSARDYSGGNKAFF.

This clonotype showed up just a few times. The chain uses TRBV12-3 or TRBV12-4 and TRBJ1-2, with D unclear. The CDR3 sequence is 12 residues long. V was shortened by 7 bases and J by 2 bases, with 8 bases between the two germline ends. CDR3 protein: CASKKKNYGYTF. The CDR3 DNA reads as TGTGCCAGCAAAAAGAAAAACTATGGCTACACCTTC.

With regard to this clonotype: This may come from a read error, since a much larger clone is one base off. This sequence joins TRBV15 and TRBJ2-2; tentatively, D is TRBD1 (6 bases). The CDR3 has 16 amino acids. Germline loops: CDR1 LNHNV, CDR2 YYDKDF (reference sequence). CDR3 residues: CATSRFGQTATGELIF. DNA of the CDR3: TGTGCCACCAGCAGGTTTGGACAGACAGCCACCGGGGAGCTGATTTTT.

This clonotype was seen only a few times. The chain carries TRBV6-2 or TRBV6-3 and TRBJ2-3, with 7 bases fitting TRBD2. The CDR3 length is 15 residues. Germline CDR1 MNHEY, CDR2 SVGEGT. The V segment lost 0 bases and the J segment 2 bases; nucleotides outside the gene matches: 2. CDR3 protein: CASSYSSGNTDTQYF. The CDR3 nucleotides are TGTGCCAGCAGTTACTCGAGCGGGAACACAGATACGCAGTATTTT.

In its sample, this clonotype ranks as medium-sized. The V call is TRBV27, the J call TRBJ1-6; 8 bases fit TRBD1. Germline V CDR1 and CDR2: MNHEY, SMNVEV (reference sequence). The V gene end was trimmed by 5 bases and the J gene end by 1 base; junction bases not matched to a gene: 4. The CDR3 runs to 16 residues. The CDR3 spells CASSLGQGSYNSPLHF. The CDR3 region has the DNA TGTGCCAGCAGTCTAGGACAGGGTTCCTATAATTCACCCCTCCACTTT.

Sample share makes this clonotype medium-sized. The genes are TRBV5-4 and TRBJ1-2, with TRBD1 identical over 7 bases. CDR1 is SGHNT, CDR2 YYREEE, per germline (reference sequence). The CDR3 is 16 residues long. Trimming cost V 1 base and J 4 bases; bases outside gene matches: 10. CDR3 sequence: CASSLNRDSRLYGYTF. In DNA, the CDR3 is TGTGCCAGCAGCTTGAACAGGGACAGCAGACTCTATGGCTACACCTTC.

Remarks on this clonotype: A much larger clone differs from this one at a single base, so this may be a read error. The chain uses TRBV6-5 and TRBJ1-4; D is perhaps TRBD1 (6 bases). Germline assignment: CDR1 MNHEY and CDR2 SVGAGI. V was pared by 6 bases and J by 4 bases, with 18 bases between. CDR3 length equals 16 residues. The CDR3 DNA reads as TGTGCCAGCAGATCCCAAGACAGGACCTATAATGAAAAACTGTTTTTT. This translates into CASRSQDRTYNEKLFF.